Below, one TCR beta chain is given with its context. The entry originates in a study of shared clonotypes between healthy human individuals. The deep-level immunoSEQ assay was used. Clones were read by immunoSEQ multiplex PCR, and TCRdb kept only the in-frame ones, dropping some. The table has about 480,000 clones, about three quarters seen once. The sequencing sample was made of PBMCs. The sequence was obtained from a woman aged 40-49 years in good health. Some clones in this sample may be carry-over from other donors' samples.

The CDR3 DNA is TGTGCCAGCAGTTCCGGGACTCGCTCCTACGAGCAGTACTTC. Its protein is CASSSGTRSYEQYF. The rearrangement joins TRBV5-4 to TRBJ2-7; a weak D match, TRBD2 (6 bases). CDR3 size: 14 residues. Trimming took 5 bases from V and 0 from J, leaving 12 bases between them. Germline values: CDR1 SGHNT, CDR2 YYREEE (reference sequence).